Described below is a single TCR beta chain sequence and its context. Its antigen is unknown. The sample is drawn from a study of identifying expanded T cells in peripheral blood. General study findings and limits: Across healthy donors, higher total template counts meant significantly greater approximately two-week count variance. Differentially abundant clones: about 1.3 between replicates, 15 to 17 at roughly 2 weeks, 19 to 20 at four.

Generated by immunoSEQ multiplex PCR, the TCRdb table keeps only in-frame clones and is missing some. The data contain about 110,000 clones, 88% of them singletons. This CDR3 has 18 amino acids. Trimming removed 4 bases from V and 3 bases from J, with 19 bases in between. Germline V gene lookup returns CDR1 MNHEY and CDR2 SMNVEV (reference sequence). Collection occurred without any documented infections or immune events in donors. Sequences were obtained from blood. The clonotype was recovered from a person aged 18 to 75 in good health. The chain has TRBV27 and TRBJ2-6, with a weak D call TRBD1 (6 bases). The CDR3 sequence: CASSSTDGTIRGANVLTF. Here the CDR3 DNA reads TGTGCCAGCAGTTCGACCGACGGGACAATCCGTGGGGCCAACGTCCTGACTTTC. Together with reference TRBV27 and TRBJ2-6, the CDR3 gives the full variable domain: EAQVTQNPRYLITVTGKKLTVTCSQNMNHEYMSWYRQDPGLGLRQIYYSMNVEVTDKGDVPEGYKVSRKEKRNFPLILESPSPNQTSLYFCASSSTDGTIRGANVLTFGAGSRLTVL.